The clone carrying this T cell receptor (beta chain) has only one observation. This sample is part of a study of OX40 agonist ivuxolimab in advanced cancers. Study overall: Aged roughly 23 to 90 with a mean of approximately 60 years, they were around 79% male. Two patients with cutaneous melanoma and one with hepatocellular carcinoma, three in total, showed partial responses.

Autoimmune disease history or systemic immunosuppression meant exclusion. This CDR3 spans 15 amino acids. Germline V lookup: CDR1 SGHRS, CDR2 YFSETQ. V lost 5 bases to trimming and J lost 5 bases; unmatched junction nucleotides: 8. Generated by immunoSEQ multiplex PCR, the TCRdb table keeps only in-frame clones and is missing some. The table has approximately 40,000 clones, around 89% seen once. The sequenced sample was CD4+ or CD8+ T cells sorted from blood, obtained in a trial of the OX40 agonist ivuxolimab. The TCR was taken from an adult with an advanced solid tumor such as melanoma, head and neck, liver or kidney cancer. The chain couples TRBV5-1 to TRBJ2-2; TRBD2 matches 8 bases. The CDR3 DNA reads as TGCGCCAGCAGATTTGGACTAGCTCGAACCGGGGAGCTGTTTTTT. Translated: CASRFGLARTGELFF.